These T cell receptor beta chains were read from a single sample in a study of Ad26.COV2.S vaccination and SARS-CoV-2 variants. Assay: immunoSEQ multiplex PCR; the TCRdb copy retains only in-frame clones and omits some. The sample has some 390,000 clones, roughly nine tenths seen once; the top ten hold 3.5%. Sequences were derived from peripheral blood, sampled in a trial of Ad26.COV2.S vaccine versus placebo. These receptors were obtained from a person aged 18 to 59 who received the Ad26.COV2.S COVID-19 vaccine or a placebo. Both conserved end residues are part of each CDR3. Each record gives: J gene, V gene, clone size, D gene, CDR3 DNA, CDR3 protein. The D gene is left open where the match is weak. Only part of the rows carry a size: once, few, many, or a class if the clone is expanded.

TRBJ1-1	TRBV18	-	-	TGTGCCAGCTCACTGACACCGGGAGGAATGAACACTGAAGCTTTCTTT	CASSLTPGGMNTEAFF
TRBJ2-7	TRBV29-1	-	-	TGCAGCGTTGTTCAGGGTCGCGAGCAGTACTTC	CSVVQGREQYF
TRBJ2-6	TRBV3-1/TRBV3-2	once	-	TGTGCCAGCACGGCTTCTGGGGCCAACGTCCTGACTTTC	CASTASGANVLTF
TRBJ2-1	TRBV27	-	TRBD2	TGTGCCAGCAGTTGGGGACTAGCGGGCGATGAGCAGTTCTTC	CASSWGLAGDEQFF
TRBJ1-2	TRBV19	once	TRBD1	TGTGCCACAGGGGGCTATGGCTACACCTTC	CATGGYGYTF
TRBJ2-2	TRBV11-2	-	TRBD2	TGTGCCAGCAGCACCCTTTTTGCGGGGGTTTATGGCGGGGAGCTGTTTTTT	CASSTLFAGVYGGELFF
TRBJ1-1	TRBV7-2	-	-	TGTGCCAGCAGCTTAGCGGAAGGAACTGAAGCTTTCTTT	CASSLAEGTEAFF
TRBJ1-3	TRBV6-2/TRBV6-3	-	TRBD1	TGTGCCAGCAGTTACTCGGGGGACAGGGGGCGAAACACCATATATTTT	CASSYSGDRGRNTIYF
TRBJ2-7	TRBV11-2	-	TRBD2	TGTGCCAGCAGCGCCCGCCCGTGGGGTAGCGGGGGGTACGAGCAGTACTTC	CASSARPWGSGGYEQYF
TRBJ2-7	TRBV10-3	once	TRBD2	TGTGCCATTCTGGCGATTCTAGCGGGGGGCCACATCGAGCAGTACTTC	CAILAILAGGHIEQYF
TRBJ2-7	TRBV2	-	TRBD2	TGTGCCAGCCAGGGACTATTTCGGAGTAACGAGCAGTACTTC	CASQGLFRSNEQYF
TRBJ1-2	TRBV7-6	-	-	TGTGCCAGCAGCCAGGGAAACTATGGCTACACCTTC	CASSQGNYGYTF
TRBJ1-5	TRBV12-3/TRBV12-4	-	-	TGTGCCAGCAGTGACAGGCACAATCAGCCCCAGCATTTT	CASSDRHNQPQHF
TRBJ2-4	TRBV6-2/TRBV6-3	-	-	TGTGCCAGCAGTTACCCTAAAGCCAAAAACATTCAGTACTTC	CASSYPKAKNIQYF
TRBJ1-2	TRBV15	-	-	TGTGCCACCAGCAGAGGACAGAGTCAGGGCTACACCTTC	CATSRGQSQGYTF
TRBJ1-1	TRBV15	-	TRBD1	TGTGCCACCCCCCAAACAGGGGGCAGCCCTGAAGCTTTCTTT	CATPQTGGSPEAFF
TRBJ1-2	TRBV9	-	-	TGTGCCAGCAGCGTAGACGGCGGAGCCAACTATGGCTACACCTTC	CASSVDGGANYGYTF
TRBJ2-1	TRBV11-3	-	TRBD1	TGTGCCAGCAGCTTAGAAGAAGGGGGGACAGGGGTCCACAATGAGCAGTTCTTC	CASSLEEGGTGVHNEQFF
TRBJ2-1	TRBV7-9	-	-	TGTGCCAGCAGCTTAGGGAACTCGGGAGCGAATGAGCAGTTCTTC	CASSLGNSGANEQFF
TRBJ2-1	TRBV5-1	-	TRBD2	TGCGCCAGCAGCGAGGGGACTAGCGGGGACAATGAGCAGTTCTTC	CASSEGTSGDNEQFF
TRBJ2-1	TRBV7-2	-	TRBD2	TGTGCCAGCAGCCAACTAGCGAATGAGCAGTTCTTC	CASSQLANEQFF
TRBJ2-1	TRBV4-1	-	-	TGCGCCAGCAGCCAGGGAGTGGACTACAATGAGCAGTTCTTC	CASSQGVDYNEQFF
TRBJ1-6	TRBV7-2	-	-	TGTGCCAGCAGCTTAGAACAGGCCAGGGGTAATTCACCCCTCCACTTT	CASSLEQARGNSPLHF
TRBJ1-5	TRBV5-4	-	-	TGTGCCAGCAGCTCGGGGGATCCCAATCAGCCCCAGCATTTT	CASSSGDPNQPQHF
TRBJ1-5	TRBV27	-	TRBD1	TGTGCCAGCAGTTTGGTTGGACAGGACAATCAGCCCCAGCATTTT	CASSLVGQDNQPQHF
TRBJ1-5	TRBV6-1	-	-	TGTGCCAGCAGTGAAGGGGGTAGCAATCAGCCCCAGCATTTT	CASSEGGSNQPQHF
TRBJ1-3	TRBV6-2/TRBV6-3	-	-	TGTGCCAGCAGTTACACCCCGTCGAAGAGGGGTTCTGGAAACACCATATATTTT	CASSYTPSKRGSGNTIYF
TRBJ2-5	TRBV5-5	once	-	TGTGCCAGTCATACATACACGGGCGGGGAGACCCAGTACTTC	CASHTYTGGETQYF
TRBJ1-1	TRBV2	-	-	TGTGCCAGTTCGACGGCGAACACTGAAGCTTTCTTT	CASSTANTEAFF